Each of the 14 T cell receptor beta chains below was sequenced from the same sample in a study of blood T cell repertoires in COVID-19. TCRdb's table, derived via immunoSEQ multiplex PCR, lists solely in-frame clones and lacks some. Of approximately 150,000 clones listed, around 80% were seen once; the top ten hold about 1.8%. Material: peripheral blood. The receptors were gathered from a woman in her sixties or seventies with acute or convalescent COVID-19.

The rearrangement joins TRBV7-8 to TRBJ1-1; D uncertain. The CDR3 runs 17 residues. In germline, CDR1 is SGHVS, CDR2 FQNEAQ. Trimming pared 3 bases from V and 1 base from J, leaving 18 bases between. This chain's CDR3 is CASSFSKDGGSNTEAFF. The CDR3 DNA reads TGTGCCAGCAGCTTTAGCAAGGATGGCGGTTCGAACACTGAAGCTTTCTTT. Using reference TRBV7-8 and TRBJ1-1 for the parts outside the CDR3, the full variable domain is GAGVSQSPRYKVAKRGQDVALRCDPISGHVSLFWYQQALGQGPEFLTYFQNEAQLDKSGLPSDRFFAERPEGSVSTLKIQRTQQEDSAVYLCASSFSKDGGSNTEAFFGQGTRLTVV.

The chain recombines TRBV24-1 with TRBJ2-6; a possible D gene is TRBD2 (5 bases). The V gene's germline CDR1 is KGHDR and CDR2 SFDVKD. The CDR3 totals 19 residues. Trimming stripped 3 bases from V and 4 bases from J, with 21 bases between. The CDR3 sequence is CATSDVPTTTRTGANVLTF. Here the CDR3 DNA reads TGTGCCACCAGTGATGTCCCAACTACTACTAGAACCGGGGCCAACGTCCTGACTTTC.

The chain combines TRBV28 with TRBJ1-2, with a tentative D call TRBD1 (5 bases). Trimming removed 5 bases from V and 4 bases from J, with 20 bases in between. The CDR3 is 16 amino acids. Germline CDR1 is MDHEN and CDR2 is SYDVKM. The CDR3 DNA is TGTGCCAGCAGTCCCCGGGGGGGGAACCGACTCTATGGCTACACCTTC. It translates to CASSPRGGNRLYGYTF.

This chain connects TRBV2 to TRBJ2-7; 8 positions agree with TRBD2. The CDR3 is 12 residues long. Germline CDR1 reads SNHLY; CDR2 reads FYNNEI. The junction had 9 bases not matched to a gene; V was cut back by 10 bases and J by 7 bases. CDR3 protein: CATERESGEQYF. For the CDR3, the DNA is TGTGCCACCGAGCGGGAGTCGGGGGAGCAGTACTTC.

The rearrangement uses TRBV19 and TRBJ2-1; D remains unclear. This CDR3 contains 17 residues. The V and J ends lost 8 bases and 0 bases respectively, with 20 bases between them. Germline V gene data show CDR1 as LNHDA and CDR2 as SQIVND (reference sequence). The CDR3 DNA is TGTGCCAGTTCACGATCTCTTGCACTGAGCTCCTACAATGAGCAGTTCTTC. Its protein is CASSRSLALSSYNEQFF.

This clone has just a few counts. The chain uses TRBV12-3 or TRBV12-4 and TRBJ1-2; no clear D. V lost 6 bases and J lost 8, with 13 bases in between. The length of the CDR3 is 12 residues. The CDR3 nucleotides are TGTGCCAGCAGCGGTATAGAAGAAGGCTACACCTTC. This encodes CASSGIEEGYTF.

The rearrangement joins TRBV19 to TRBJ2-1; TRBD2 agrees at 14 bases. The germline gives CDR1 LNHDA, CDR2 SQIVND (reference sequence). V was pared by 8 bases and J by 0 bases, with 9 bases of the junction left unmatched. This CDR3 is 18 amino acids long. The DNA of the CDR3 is TGTGCCAGTGCCAGACTAGCGGGAGGGCCGGGCTCCTACAATGAGCAGTTCTTC. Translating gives CASARLAGGPGSYNEQFF.

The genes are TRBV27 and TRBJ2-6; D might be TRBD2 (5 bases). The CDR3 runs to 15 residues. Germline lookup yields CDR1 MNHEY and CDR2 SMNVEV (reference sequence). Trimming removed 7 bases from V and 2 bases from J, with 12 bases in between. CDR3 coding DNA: TGTGCCAGCACCCGAAAGGGAGCTGGGGCCAACGTCCTGACTTTC. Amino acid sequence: CASTRKGAGANVLTF.

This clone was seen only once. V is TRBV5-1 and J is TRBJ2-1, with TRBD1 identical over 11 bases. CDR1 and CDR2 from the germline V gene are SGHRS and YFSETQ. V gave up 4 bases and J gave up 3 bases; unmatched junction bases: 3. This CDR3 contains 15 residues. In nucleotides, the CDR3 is TGCGCCAGCAGCCGGGGACAGGGGGTCTACAATGAGCAGTTCTTC. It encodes CASSRGQGVYNEQFF.

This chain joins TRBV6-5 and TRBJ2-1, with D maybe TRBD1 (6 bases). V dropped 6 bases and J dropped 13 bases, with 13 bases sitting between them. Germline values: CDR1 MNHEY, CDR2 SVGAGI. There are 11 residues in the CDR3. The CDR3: CASSGTSHQFF. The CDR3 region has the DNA TGTGCCAGCAGCGGGACATCGCATCAGTTCTTC.

CDR3 DNA sequence: TGTGCCAGTAGAAGGCGGGACAGCTCCTACGAGCAGTACTTC. Translated: CASRRRDSSYEQYF. J is TRBJ2-7 and V is TRBV19; a possible D gene is TRBD1 (7 bases). Germline lookup yields CDR1 LNHDA and CDR2 SQIVND (reference sequence). The CDR3 is 14 residues long. The V gene lost 6 bases and the J gene lost 0 bases, with 12 bases spanning the gap.

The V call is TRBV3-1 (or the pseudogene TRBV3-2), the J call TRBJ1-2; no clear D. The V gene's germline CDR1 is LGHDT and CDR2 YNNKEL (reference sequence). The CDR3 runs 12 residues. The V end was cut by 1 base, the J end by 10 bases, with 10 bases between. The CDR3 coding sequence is TGTGCCAGCAGCCAAGGAACAGTGTTCTACACCTTC. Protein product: CASSQGTVFYTF.

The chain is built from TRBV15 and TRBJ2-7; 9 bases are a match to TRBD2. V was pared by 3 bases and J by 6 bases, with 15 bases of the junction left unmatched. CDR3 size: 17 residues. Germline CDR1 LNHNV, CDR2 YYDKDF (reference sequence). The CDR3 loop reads CATSSASWVAGAPEQYF. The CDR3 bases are TGTGCCACCAGCAGTGCTTCCTGGGTAGCGGGAGCCCCCGAGCAGTACTTC. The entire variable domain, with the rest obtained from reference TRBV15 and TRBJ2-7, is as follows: DAMVIQNPRYQVTQFGKPVTLSCSQTLNHNVMYWYQQKSSQAPKLLFHYYDKDFNNEADTPDNFQSRRPNTSFCFLDIRSPGLGDTAMYLCATSSASWVAGAPEQYFGPGTRLTVT.

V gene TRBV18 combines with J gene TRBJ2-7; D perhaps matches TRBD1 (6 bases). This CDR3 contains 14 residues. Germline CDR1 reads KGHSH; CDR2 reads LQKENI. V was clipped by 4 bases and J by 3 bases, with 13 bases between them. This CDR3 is CASSRRDTLYEQYF. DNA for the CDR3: TGTGCCAGCTCACGACGGGACACCCTCTACGAGCAGTACTTC.